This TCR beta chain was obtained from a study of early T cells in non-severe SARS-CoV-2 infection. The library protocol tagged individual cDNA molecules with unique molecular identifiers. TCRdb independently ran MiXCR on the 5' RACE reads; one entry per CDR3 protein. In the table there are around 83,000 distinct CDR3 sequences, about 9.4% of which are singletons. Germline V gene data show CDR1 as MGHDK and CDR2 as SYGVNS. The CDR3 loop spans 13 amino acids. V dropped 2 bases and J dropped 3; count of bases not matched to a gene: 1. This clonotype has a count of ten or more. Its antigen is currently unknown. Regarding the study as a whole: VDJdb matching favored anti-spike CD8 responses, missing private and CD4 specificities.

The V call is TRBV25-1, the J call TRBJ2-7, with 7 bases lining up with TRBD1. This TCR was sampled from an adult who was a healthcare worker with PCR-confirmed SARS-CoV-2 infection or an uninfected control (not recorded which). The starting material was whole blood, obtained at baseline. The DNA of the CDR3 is TGTGCCAGCAGTGAACGACAGGGCTACGAGCAGTACTTC. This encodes CASSERQGYEQYF.